This T cell receptor (beta chain) was obtained from a study of OX40 agonist ivuxolimab in advanced cancers. Some background on the complete study: Ivuxolimab, which targeted the costimulatory receptor OX40 (CD134), was an agonistic, fully human IgG2 monoclonal antibody. Prior anti-PD-1, anti-PD-L1 or anti-CTLA-4 therapy was permitted, and 40% to 50% of dose-escalation patients had received checkpoint inhibitors. The paper reports the monotherapy dose-escalation portion (N of about 50 patients) of the phase I ivuxolimab trial. Partial responses occurred in three dose-escalation patients, of whom one had hepatocellular carcinoma and two had cutaneous melanoma. The dose-escalation cohort was 82.7% male with a mean age of about 60 years, ranging from roughly 20 to 80. Of the 52 patients in dose escalation, some 19 had hepatocellular carcinoma, about 15 had melanoma, 9 had renal cell carcinoma and 9 had head and neck cancer. The point of sequencing TCRbeta in the periphery was to test whether ivuxolimab changed TCR sequence diversity and drove clonal T-cell expansion. Intravenous ivuxolimab was administered to patients every 2 weeks at six dose levels: 0.01, 0.1, 0.3, 1.5, 3 and 10 mg/kg.

The germline V gene provides CDR1 SGDLS and CDR2 YYNGEE. There are 15 amino acids in the CDR3, from cysteine to phenylalanine inclusive. Just CDR3 DNA is preserved here, 45 bases in frame from base 1. The trim is 3 bases for V and 4 bases for J, with a gap of 13 bases between the germline ends. To sequence the TCRbeta CDR3 region, genomic DNA was isolated from the sorted cells. The immunoSEQ Assay was used to sequence the TCRbeta CDR3 regions. The source is immuneACCESS, and TCRdb retained only in-frame sequences with V and J called. Part of the clones is not carried over; for the studies checked, unresolved V genes explain less than half of this, and the remainder is unexplained. For this sample the table gives tens of thousands of clones, of which about 80% were detected only once. The ten largest clones represent 5.5% to 7.5% of the sample. What the research found in general, with its limitations: In the 0.1-3.0 mg/kg groups, partial responders were among the patients with the lowest normalized peripheral clonal expansion, particularly in CD8+ T cells. After ivuxolimab, expanded clones were on average more numerous among CD8+ T cells than among CD4+ T cells. Low levels of normalized T-cell clonal expansion were also seen in some nonresponding patients. The antigen specificity of the peripheral T cells that underwent clonal expansion was not determined. At doses from 0.1 to 3.0 mg/kg, clonal expansion was seen in both CD4+ and CD8+ blood T cells between baseline and week 6.

On this clone: No cognate antigen has been identified for it. There are no base qualities to consult, and no much larger clone falls within one base.

The trial excluded patients who had a history of autoimmune disease or were on systemic immunosuppression. Peripheral blood for TCR sequencing was collected from all dose cohorts at baseline, on cycle 4 day 1, and on cycle 7 day 1. Samples were obtained from an open-label, multicenter, first-in-human phase I dose-escalation trial of ivuxolimab. Adults with locally advanced or metastatic head and neck squamous cell, hepatocellular, melanoma or renal cell carcinoma were enrolled in the trial. Before TCR sequencing, CD4+ and CD8+ T cells were separately sorted from peripheral blood. The clonotype comes from an adult with an advanced solid tumor such as melanoma, head and neck, liver or kidney cancer. The rearranged segments are TRBV9 and TRBJ2-2; TRBD1 is a possible D gene, resting on 5 matching bases. The source was CD4+ or CD8+ T cells sorted from blood, collected in a trial of the OX40 agonist ivuxolimab. The CDR3 protein sequence reads: CASSARVSSTGELFF. The nucleotide sequence reads TGTGCCAGCAGCGCCAGGGTCTCAAGCACCGGGGAGCTGTTTTTT.